The TCR beta chain described here comes from a study of shared clonotypes between healthy human individuals (TCRdb year 2020). For the wider study: The cohort comprised a couple of women and a few men aged 18 to 49 years. For each donor, three plates each were used for CD4 naive and CD4 memory, two plates were used for CD8 naive, and one plate was used for CD8 memory. Blood TCR repertoires of roughly five healthy adults were deeply sequenced to estimate repertoire size and the extent of clonotype sharing between individuals. Libraries were prepared and TCR repertoires were sequenced by different laboratories using diverse techniques, in order to increase sequencing depth and limit assay-specific biases. Leukapheresis yielded between about 0.8 and 9.5 billion PBMCs per donor.

Counted from cysteine to phenylalanine, this CDR3 has 15 amino acids. The retained sequence is limited to the CDR3, 45 bases, with the frame set at the first base. Looking up the germline V gene yields CDR1 MNHEY and CDR2 SVGAGI. V drops 0 bases and J drops 4 bases, leaving 9 bases in between. Using the deep immunoSEQ assay, multiplex PCR amplified TCR CDR3 regions from genomic DNA. Extracted genomic DNA from each cell subset was distributed evenly across all wells of several immunoSEQ 96-well plates, and each plate was treated as a replicate. Each replicate PCR for sorted subsets received approximately 200 ng genomic DNA, equal to some 32,000 T cell genomes. Purified libraries were quantified with a Qubit 3.0 fluorometer, sized on a Bioanalyzer 2100, and re-quantified with the KAPA Library Quantification kit. Each immunoSEQ 96-well plate was sequenced on its own single-read 150-cycle Illumina NextSeq 550 flow cell. The source study handled its data this way. Because the immunoSEQ output included only junctional sequences and no quality scores, the filtering could not be the same as the filtering used for full-length reads. To assign V/J genes and CDR3, sequences were annotated using PyIR, a Python wrapper for IgBLAST v1.9, with IMGT germline references. Reads with weak V/J assignments (E-value above 1e-6), missing CDR3, stop codons, out-of-frame junctions, or ambiguous translated residues were removed. V3J clonotypes were defined as sequences sharing the same inferred V gene, J gene, and CDR3 amino acid sequence. Percentage overlap between repertoires was calculated by dividing the number of shared unique clonotypes by the size of the smaller repertoire. Richness of each repertoire was evaluated using RTK rarefaction, the Chao1 estimator, and Recon v2.1 estimates of unobserved clonotypes. Generation probabilities for all TCRbeta clonotypes obtained by the gDNA method from a few donors were computed using OLGA. TCRdb carries this immuneACCESS record with in-frame sequences only. Its versions omit some clonotypes, under half of them owing to an unresolved V gene in the studies checked, with the rest unexplained. V and J calls and clone size are as listed in that table; D and trimming were resolved from the DNA. The sample includes 850,000 to 1,200,000 clones, with roughly 75% observed a single time. Of the sample, about 1.5% is held by the ten largest clones.

Turning to this clone: The specificity of this receptor is unknown. Base qualities were left out, and no much larger clone turns up one base away.

The research as a whole found: Compared with non-shared clonotypes, clonotypes shared by all four sorted-subset donors had higher generation probabilities. About 5% of naive CD4, 3.5% of naive CD8, around 2.3% of memory CD4, and around 0.42% of memory CD8 clonotypes were shared across several donors. Because the study included only a small number of donors, the genetic and exposure-history diversity represented was limited. Pairwise subsampling indicated that sequencing depth was expected to affect the degree of clonotype sharing among donors. Estimated clonotype richness was generally larger for naive than for memory subsets. Sampling was limited to blood, and TCR repertoires in tissue likely differ from TCR repertoires in blood. Incomplete sequencing was indicated by rarefaction of sorted-subset datasets, despite the large sequencing depth.

Healthy HIV-negative adults with no recently reported acute infections or vaccinations were included as donors. Every donor was a Caucasian adult residing in Nashville, Tennessee, USA. CD4+ T cells were enriched by magnetic negative selection; naive cells were then positively selected on CD45RA, and the negative fraction formed the memory subset. After blood collection by leukapheresis, PBMCs were isolated using Ficoll-Histopaque density gradient centrifugation and then cryopreserved in the vapor phase of liquid nitrogen. Analytical flow cytometry was used to check the purity and quantity of each magnetically sorted T cell population. Each sorted fraction had its genomic DNA isolated and then quantified by UV absorbance on a Nanodrop 2000c.

The origin of this receptor is a young man in good health. The specimen sequenced was memory CD4+ T cells sorted from blood. This specimen's cell subset or site label, interpreted: CD45RA-negative fraction. Here the chain combines TRBV6-5 and TRBJ2-2, with a tentative D gene TRBD1 over 6 matching bases. The CDR3 amino acid sequence is: CASSYSNRVTGELFF. The DNA sequence reads TGTGCCAGCAGTTACTCGAACAGGGTCACCGGGGAGCTGTTTTTT.